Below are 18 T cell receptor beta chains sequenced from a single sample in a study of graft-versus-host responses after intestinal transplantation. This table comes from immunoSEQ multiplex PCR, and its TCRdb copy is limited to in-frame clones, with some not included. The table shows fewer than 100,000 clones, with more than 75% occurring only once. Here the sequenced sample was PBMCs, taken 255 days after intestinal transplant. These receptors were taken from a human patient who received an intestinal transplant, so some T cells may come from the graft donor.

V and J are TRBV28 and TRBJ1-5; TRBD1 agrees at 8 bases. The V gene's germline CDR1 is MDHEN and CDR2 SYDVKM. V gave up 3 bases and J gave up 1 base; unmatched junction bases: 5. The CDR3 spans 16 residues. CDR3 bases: TGTGCCAGCAGTTTCGACGGGACAGGAAGCAATCAGCCCCAGCATTTT. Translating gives CASSFDGTGSNQPQHF.

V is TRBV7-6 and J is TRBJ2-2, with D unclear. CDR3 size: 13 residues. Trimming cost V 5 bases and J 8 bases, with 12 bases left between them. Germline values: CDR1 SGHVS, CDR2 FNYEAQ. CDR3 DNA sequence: TGTGCCAGCAGCCCCTTCCCACAGGGGGAGCTGTTTTTT. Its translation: CASSPFPQGELFF.

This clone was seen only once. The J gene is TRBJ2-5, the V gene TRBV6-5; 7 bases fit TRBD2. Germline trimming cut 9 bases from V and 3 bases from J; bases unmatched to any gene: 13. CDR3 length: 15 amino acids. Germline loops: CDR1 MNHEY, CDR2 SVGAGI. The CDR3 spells CASSVRAGVEETQYF. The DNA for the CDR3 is TGTGCCAGTTCCGTCAGGGCGGGGGTTGAAGAGACCCAGTACTTC.

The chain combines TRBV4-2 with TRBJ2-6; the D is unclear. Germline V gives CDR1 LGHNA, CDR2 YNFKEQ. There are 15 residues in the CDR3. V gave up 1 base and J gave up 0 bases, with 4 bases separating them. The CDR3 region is CASSQGLSGANVLTF. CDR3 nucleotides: TGTGCCAGCAGCCAAGGACTCTCTGGGGCCAACGTCCTGACTTTC.

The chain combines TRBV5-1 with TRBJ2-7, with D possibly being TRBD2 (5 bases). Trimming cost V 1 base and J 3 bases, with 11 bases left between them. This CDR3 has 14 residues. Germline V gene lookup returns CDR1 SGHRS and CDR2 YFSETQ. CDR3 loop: CASSLWERLYEQYF. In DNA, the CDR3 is TGCGCCAGCAGCTTGTGGGAGCGGCTCTACGAGCAGTACTTC.

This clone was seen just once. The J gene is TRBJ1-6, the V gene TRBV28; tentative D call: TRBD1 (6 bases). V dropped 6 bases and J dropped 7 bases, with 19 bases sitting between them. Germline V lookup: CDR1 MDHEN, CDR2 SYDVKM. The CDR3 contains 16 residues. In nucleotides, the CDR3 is TGTGCCAGCAGAACCATCGCATCAGGGGTAAATTCACCCCTCCACTTT. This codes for CASRTIASGVNSPLHF.

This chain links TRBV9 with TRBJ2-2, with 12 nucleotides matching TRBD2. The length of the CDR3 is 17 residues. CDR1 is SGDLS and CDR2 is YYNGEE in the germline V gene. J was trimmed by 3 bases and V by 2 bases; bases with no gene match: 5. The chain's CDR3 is CASSVSGLAGYTGELFF. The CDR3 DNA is TGTGCCAGCAGCGTCTCGGGACTAGCGGGCTACACCGGGGAGCTGTTTTTT.

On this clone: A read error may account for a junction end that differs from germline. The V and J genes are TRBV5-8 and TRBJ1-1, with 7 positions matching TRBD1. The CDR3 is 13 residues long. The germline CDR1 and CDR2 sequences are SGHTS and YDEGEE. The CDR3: CVSSPPTGPEAFF. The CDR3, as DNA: TGTGTCAGCAGCCCCCCGACAGGGCCTGAAGCTTTCTTT.

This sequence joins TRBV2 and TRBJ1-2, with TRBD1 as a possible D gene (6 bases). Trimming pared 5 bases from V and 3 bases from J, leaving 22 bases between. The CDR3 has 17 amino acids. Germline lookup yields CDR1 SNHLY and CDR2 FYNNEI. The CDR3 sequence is CASSFLRGGRNDYGYTF. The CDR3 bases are TGTGCCAGCAGTTTTCTGCGAGGGGGTAGAAATGACTATGGCTACACCTTC.

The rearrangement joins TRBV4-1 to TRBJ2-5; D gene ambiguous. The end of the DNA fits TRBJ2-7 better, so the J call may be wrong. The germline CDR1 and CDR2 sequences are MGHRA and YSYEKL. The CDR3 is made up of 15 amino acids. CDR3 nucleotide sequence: TGCGCCAGCAGCCAAGTTAACACTGACTCCTACGAGCAGTACTTC. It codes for CASSQVNTDSYEQYF.

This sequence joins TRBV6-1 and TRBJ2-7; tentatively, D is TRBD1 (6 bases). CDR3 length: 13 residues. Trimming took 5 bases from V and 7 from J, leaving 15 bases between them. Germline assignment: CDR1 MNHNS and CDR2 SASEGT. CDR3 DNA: TGTGCCAGCAGTCTAAACAGGGTCGTGGAGCAGTACTTC. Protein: CASSLNRVVEQYF.

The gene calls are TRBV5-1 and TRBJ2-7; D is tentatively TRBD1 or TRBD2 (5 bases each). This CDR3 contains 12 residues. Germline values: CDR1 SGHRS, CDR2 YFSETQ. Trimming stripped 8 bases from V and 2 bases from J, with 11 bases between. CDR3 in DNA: TGCGCCAGTAGGGGACCCACCTACGAGCAGTACTTC. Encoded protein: CASRGPTYEQYF.

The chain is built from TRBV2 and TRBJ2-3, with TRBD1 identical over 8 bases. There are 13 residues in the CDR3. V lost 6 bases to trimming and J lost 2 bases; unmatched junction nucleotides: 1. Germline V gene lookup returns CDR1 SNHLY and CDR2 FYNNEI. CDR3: CASRTGDTDTQYF. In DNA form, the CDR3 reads TGTGCCAGCAGGACAGGGGACACAGATACGCAGTATTTT.

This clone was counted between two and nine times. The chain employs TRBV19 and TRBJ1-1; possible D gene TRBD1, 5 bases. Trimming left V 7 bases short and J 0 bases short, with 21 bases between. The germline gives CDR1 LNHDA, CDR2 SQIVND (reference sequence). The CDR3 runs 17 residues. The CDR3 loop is CASTIPGDRYMNTEAFF. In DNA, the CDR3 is TGTGCCAGTACCATCCCCGGGGACCGTTATATGAACACTGAAGCTTTCTTT.

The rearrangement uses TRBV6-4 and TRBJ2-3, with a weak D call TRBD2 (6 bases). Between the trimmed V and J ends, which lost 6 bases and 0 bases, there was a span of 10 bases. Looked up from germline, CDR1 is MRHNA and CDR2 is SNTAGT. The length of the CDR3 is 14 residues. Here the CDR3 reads CASSAGLSTDTQYF. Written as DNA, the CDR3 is TGTGCCAGCAGCGCGGGACTCAGCACAGATACGCAGTATTTT.

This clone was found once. This CDR3 is CASSQEPTQYF. CDR3 sequence (DNA): TGTGCCAGCAGCCAAGAACCGACCCAGTACTTC. This chain joins TRBV16 and TRBJ2-5; D remains ambiguous. Germline CDR1 is KGHSY and CDR2 is FQNENV. The CDR3 consists of 11 residues. V dropped 2 bases and J dropped 7 bases, with 5 bases sitting between them.

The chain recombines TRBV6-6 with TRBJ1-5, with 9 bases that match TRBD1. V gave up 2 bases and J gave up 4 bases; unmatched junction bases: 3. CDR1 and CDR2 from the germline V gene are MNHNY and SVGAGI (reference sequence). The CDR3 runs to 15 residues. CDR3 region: CASSYPTGGNQPQHF. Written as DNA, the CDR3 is TGTGCCAGCAGTTACCCGACAGGGGGGAATCAGCCCCAGCATTTT.

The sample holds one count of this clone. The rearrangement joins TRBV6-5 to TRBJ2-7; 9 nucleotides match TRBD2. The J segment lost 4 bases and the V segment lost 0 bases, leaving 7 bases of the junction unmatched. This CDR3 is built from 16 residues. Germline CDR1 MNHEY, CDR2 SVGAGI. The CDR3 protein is CASSYSIAGASYEQYF. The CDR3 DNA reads TGTGCCAGCAGTTACTCGATAGCGGGAGCTAGTTACGAGCAGTACTTC.